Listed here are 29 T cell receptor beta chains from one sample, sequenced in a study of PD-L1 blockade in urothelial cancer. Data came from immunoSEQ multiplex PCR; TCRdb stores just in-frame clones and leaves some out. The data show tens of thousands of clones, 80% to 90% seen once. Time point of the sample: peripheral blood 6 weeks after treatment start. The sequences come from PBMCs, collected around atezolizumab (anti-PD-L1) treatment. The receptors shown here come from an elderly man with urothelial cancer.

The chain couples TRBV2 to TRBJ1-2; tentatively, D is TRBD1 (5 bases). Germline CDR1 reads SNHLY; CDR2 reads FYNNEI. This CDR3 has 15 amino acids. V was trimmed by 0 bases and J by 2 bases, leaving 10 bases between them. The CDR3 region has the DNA TGTGCCAGCAGTGAAGCCCCCAGGGAAAACTATGGCTACACCTTC. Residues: CASSEAPRENYGYTF.

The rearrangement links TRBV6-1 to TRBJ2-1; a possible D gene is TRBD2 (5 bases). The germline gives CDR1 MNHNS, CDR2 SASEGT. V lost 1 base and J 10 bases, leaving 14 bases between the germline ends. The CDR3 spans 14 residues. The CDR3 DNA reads TGTGCCAGCAGTGAAGGGTCCGGGGTTCGCGAGCAGTTCTTC. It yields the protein CASSEGSGVREQFF.

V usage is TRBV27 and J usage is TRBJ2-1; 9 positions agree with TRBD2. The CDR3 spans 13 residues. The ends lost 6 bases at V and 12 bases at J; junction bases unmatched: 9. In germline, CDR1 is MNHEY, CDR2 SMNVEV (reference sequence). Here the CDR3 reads CASRVAGDVGQFF. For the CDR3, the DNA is TGTGCCAGCAGGGTAGCGGGAGACGTCGGGCAGTTCTTC.

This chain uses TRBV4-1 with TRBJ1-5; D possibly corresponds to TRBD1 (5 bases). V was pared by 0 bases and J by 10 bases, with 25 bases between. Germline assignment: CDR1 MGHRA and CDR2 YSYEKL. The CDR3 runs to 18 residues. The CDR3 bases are TGCGCCAGCAGCCAAGATCCGGTATCATCCCCCTTGGGGCGCCCCCAGCATTTT. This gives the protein CASSQDPVSSPLGRPQHF.

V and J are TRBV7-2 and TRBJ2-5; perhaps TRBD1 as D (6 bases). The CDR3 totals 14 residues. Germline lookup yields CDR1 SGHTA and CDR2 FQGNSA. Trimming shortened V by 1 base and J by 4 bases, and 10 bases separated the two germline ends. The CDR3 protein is CASSLETGRETQYF. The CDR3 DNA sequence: TGTGCCAGCAGCTTAGAGACAGGTCGAGAGACCCAGTACTTC.

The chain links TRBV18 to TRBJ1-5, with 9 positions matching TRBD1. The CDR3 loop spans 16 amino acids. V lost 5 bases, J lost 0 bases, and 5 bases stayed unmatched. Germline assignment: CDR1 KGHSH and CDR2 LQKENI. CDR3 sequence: CASSGGQGNSNQPQHF. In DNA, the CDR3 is TGTGCCAGCTCAGGGGGACAGGGAAATAGCAATCAGCCCCAGCATTTT.

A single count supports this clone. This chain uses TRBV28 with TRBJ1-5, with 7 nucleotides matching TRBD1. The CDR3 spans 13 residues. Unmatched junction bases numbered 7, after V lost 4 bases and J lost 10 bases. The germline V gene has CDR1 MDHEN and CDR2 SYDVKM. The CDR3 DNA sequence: TGTGCCAGCAGTTCCGGGACAGAGAGCCCCCAGCATTTT. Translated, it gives CASSSGTESPQHF.

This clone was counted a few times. CDR3 sequence: CASSTSGQGRETQYF. For the CDR3, the DNA is TGTGCCAGCAGCACGTCAGGACAGGGACGCGAGACCCAGTACTTC. The chain joins TRBV11-3 to TRBJ2-5; 8 nucleotides match TRBD1. The CDR3 has 15 residues. From germline, CDR1 is SGHNT and CDR2 YENEEA. The V and J ends lost 5 bases and 5 bases, in that order; junction bases with no gene match: 10.

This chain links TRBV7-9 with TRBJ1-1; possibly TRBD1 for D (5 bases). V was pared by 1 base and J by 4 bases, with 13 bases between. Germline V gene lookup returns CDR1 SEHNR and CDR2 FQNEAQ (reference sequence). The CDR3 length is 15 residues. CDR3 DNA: TGTGCCAGCAGCTTAGGAGCGGGGGGTATCACTGAAGCTTTCTTT. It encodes CASSLGAGGITEAFF.

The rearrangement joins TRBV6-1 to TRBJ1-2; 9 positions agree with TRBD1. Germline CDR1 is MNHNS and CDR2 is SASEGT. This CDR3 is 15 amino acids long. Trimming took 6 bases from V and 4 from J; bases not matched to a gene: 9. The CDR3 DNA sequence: TGTGCCAGCAGCAAAAGCACAGGGGGCGTCTATGGCTACACCTTC. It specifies CASSKSTGGVYGYTF.

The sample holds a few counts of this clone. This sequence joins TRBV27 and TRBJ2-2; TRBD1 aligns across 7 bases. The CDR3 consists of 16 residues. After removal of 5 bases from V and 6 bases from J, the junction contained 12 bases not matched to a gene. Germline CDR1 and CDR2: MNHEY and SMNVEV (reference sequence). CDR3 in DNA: TGTGCCAGCAGTGCCCGGAGGACAGGCTACGCCGGGGAGCTGTTTTTT. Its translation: CASSARRTGYAGELFF.

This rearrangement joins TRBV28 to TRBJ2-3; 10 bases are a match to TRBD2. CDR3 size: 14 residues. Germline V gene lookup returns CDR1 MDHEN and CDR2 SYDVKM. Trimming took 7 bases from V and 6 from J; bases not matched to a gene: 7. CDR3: CASKVQRGGDTQYF. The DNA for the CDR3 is TGTGCCAGCAAAGTCCAGCGGGGGGGGGATACGCAGTATTTT.

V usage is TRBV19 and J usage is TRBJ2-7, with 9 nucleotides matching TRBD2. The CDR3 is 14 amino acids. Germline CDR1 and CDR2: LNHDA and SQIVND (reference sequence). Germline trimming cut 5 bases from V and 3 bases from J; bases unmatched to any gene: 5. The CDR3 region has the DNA TGTGCCAGTAGTGGGGTTAGCGGGAGCTACGAGCAGTACTTC. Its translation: CASSGVSGSYEQYF. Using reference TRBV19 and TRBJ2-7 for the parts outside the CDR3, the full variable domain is DGGITQSPKYLFRKEGQNVTLSCEQNLNHDAMYWYRQDPGQGLRLIYYSQIVNDFQKGDIAEGYSVSREKKESFPLTVTSAQKNPTAFYLCASSGVSGSYEQYFGPGTRLTVT.

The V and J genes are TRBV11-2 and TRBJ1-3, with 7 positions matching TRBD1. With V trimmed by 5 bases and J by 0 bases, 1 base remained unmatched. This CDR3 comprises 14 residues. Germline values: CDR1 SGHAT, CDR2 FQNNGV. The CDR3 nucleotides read TGTGCCAGCAGCCGGGACAGCTCTGGAAACACCATATATTTT. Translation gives CASSRDSSGNTIYF.

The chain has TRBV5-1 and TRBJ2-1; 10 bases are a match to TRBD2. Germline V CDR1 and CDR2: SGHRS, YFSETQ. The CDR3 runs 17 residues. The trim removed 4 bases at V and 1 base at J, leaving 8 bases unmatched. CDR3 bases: TGCGCCAGCAGCCCAACCCTTAGCGGGAGGTCCTACAATGAGCAGTTCTTC. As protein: CASSPTLSGRSYNEQFF.

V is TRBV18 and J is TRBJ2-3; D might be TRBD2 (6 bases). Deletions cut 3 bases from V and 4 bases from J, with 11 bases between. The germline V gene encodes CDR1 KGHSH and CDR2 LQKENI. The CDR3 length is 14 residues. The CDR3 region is CASSPRGSPDTQYF. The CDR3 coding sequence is TGTGCCAGCTCACCGCGGGGATCGCCAGATACGCAGTATTTT.

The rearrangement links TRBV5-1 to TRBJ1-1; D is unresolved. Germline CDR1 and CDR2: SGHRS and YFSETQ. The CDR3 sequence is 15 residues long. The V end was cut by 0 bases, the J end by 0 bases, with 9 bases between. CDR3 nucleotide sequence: TGCGCCAGCAGCTTGGCCGCCGGAGTGAACACTGAAGCTTTCTTT. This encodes CASSLAAGVNTEAFF.

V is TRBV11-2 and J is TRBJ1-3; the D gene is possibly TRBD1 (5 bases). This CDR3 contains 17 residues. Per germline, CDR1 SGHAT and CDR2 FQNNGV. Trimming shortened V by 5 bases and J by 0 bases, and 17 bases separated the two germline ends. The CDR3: CASSPGRVRTSGNTIYF. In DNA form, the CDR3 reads TGTGCCAGCAGCCCGGGCAGGGTGCGGACCTCTGGAAACACCATATATTTT.

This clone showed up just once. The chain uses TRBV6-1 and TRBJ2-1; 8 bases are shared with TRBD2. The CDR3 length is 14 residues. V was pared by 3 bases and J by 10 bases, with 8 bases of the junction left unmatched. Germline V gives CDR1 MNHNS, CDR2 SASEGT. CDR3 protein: CASSEGTSRLEQFF. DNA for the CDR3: TGTGCCAGCAGTGAGGGGACTAGTAGATTAGAGCAGTTCTTC.

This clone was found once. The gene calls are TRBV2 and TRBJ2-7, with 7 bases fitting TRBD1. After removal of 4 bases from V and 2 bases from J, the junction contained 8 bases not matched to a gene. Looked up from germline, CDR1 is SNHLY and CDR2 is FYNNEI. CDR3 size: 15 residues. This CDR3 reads CASSAVGTEAYEQYF. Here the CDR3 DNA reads TGTGCCAGCAGTGCTGTCGGGACAGAGGCCTACGAGCAGTACTTC. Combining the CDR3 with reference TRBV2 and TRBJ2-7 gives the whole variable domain EPEVTQTPSHQVTQMGQEVILRCVPISNHLYFYWYRQILGQKVEFLVSFYNNEISEKSEIFDDQFSVERPDGSNFTLKIRSTKLEDSAMYFCASSAVGTEAYEQYFGPGTRLTVT.

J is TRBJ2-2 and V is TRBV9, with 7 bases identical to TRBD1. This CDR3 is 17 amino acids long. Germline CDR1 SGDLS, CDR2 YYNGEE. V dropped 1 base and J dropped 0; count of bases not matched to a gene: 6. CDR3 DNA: TGTGCCAGCAGCGTATTAGGGGGACAGACGAACACCGGGGAGCTGTTTTTT. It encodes CASSVLGGQTNTGELFF.

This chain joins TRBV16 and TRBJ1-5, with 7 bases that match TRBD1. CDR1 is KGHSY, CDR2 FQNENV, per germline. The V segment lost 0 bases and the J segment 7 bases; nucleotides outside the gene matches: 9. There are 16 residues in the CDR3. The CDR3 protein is CASSQSARGARQPQHF. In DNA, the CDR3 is TGTGCCAGCAGCCAATCGGCCAGGGGGGCCCGACAGCCCCAGCATTTT.

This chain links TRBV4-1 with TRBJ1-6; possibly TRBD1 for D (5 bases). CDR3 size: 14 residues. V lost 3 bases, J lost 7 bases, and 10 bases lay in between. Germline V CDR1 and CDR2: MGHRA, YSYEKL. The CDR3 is CASSQGTGNSPLHF. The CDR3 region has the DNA TGCGCCAGCAGCCAGGGAACAGGAAATTCACCCCTCCACTTT.

The CDR3 protein is CASSSGQAVVGYTF. The CDR3 coding sequence is TGTGCCAGCTCATCCGGACAGGCCGTTGTTGGCTACACCTTC. The J gene is TRBJ1-2, the V gene TRBV18; 7 nucleotides line up with TRBD1. The V segment lost 5 bases and the J segment 7 bases; nucleotides outside the gene matches: 10. The CDR3 length is 14 residues. Germline CDR1 and CDR2: KGHSH and LQKENI.

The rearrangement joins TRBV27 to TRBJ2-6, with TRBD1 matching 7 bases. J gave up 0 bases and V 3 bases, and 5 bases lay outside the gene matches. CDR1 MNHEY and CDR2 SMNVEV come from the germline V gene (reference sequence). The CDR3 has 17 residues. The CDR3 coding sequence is TGTGCCAGCAGTTTTAGACAGGGTAACTCTGGGGCCAACGTCCTGACTTTC. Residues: CASSFRQGNSGANVLTF. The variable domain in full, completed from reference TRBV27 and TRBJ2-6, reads EAQVTQNPRYLITVTGKKLTVTCSQNMNHEYMSWYRQDPGLGLRQIYYSMNVEVTDKGDVPEGYKVSRKEKRNFPLILESPSPNQTSLYFCASSFRQGNSGANVLTFGAGSRLTVL.

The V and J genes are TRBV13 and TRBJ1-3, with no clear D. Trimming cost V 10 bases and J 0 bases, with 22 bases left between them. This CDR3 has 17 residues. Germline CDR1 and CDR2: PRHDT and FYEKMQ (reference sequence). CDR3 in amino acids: CANLQPGLNHSGNTIYF. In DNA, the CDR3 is TGTGCCAACTTACAGCCTGGACTCAATCACTCTGGAAACACCATATATTTT. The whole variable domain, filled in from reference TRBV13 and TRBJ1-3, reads AAGVIQSPRHLIKEKRETATLKCYPIPRHDTVYWYQQGPGQDPQFLISFYEKMQSDKGSIPDRFSAQQFSDYHSELNMSSLELGDSALYFCANLQPGLNHSGNTIYFGEGSWLTVV.

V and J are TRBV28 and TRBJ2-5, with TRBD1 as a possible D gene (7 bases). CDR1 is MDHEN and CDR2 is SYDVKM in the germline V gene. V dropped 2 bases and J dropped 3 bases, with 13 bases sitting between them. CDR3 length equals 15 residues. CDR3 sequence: CASSLPTGEEETQYF. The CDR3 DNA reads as TGTGCCAGCAGTTTACCAACAGGGGAGGAAGAGACCCAGTACTTC.

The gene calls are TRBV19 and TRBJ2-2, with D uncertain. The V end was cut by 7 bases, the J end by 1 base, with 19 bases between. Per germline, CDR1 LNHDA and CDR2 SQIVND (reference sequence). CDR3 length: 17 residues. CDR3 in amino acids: CASTRRVSELNTGELFF. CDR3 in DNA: TGTGCCAGTACCCGCCGTGTGTCAGAATTGAACACCGGGGAGCTGTTTTTT. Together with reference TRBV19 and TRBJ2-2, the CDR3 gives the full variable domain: DGGITQSPKYLFRKEGQNVTLSCEQNLNHDAMYWYRQDPGQGLRLIYYSQIVNDFQKGDIAEGYSVSREKKESFPLTVTSAQKNPTAFYLCASTRRVSELNTGELFFGEGSRLTVL.

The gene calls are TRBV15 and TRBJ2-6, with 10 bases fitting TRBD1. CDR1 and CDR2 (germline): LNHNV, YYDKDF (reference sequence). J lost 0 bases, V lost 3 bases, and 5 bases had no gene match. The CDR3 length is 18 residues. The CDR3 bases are TGTGCCACCAGCAGGACCGGGACAGGGGACTCTGGGGCCAACGTCCTGACTTTC. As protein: CATSRTGTGDSGANVLTF.